This T cell receptor beta chain was found in a study of cytomegalovirus exposure and HLA in healthy donors. Study results and caveats: Per published accounts, TCR beta sequences correctly predicted the HLA-A and HLA-B alleles of most subjects. A later analysis reportedly identified an Asian-associated ancestry cluster as carrying fewer N-insertions than the approximately 670-donor mean. The study listed around 150 cytomegalovirus-associated TCR beta chains.

A note on this clone: What it binds is not known. Germline is not matched at one junction end, which may reflect a read error.

Donors sampled were nominally healthy, though unrecorded immune exposures were likely. Primers included in the PCR were 60 Vbeta and 13 Jbeta primers. Generated by immunoSEQ multiplex PCR, the TCRdb table keeps only in-frame clones and is missing some. The data hold under 200,000 clones, with roughly 82% observed a single time. The CDR3 length is 19 residues. CDR1 is SEHNR and CDR2 is FQNEAQ in the germline V gene (reference sequence). Sequencing was done on a sample of PBMCs. The chain links TRBV7-9 to TRBJ1-6; D is perhaps TRBD1 (6 bases). The receptor comes from a woman in her fifties or sixties in good health and CMV-seropositive. The CDR3: CSSSSKRGGLSSYNSPLHF. In DNA, the CDR3 is TGTTCCAGCAGCTCAAAACGGGGGGGCCTTAGCTCCTATAATTCACCCCTCCACTTT.